The 4 T cell receptor beta chains presented below share a single source sample, sequenced in a study of cytotoxic CD8 clonotypes in ibrutinib-treated CLL. The assay was immunoSEQ multiplex PCR, and TCRdb's table has in-frame clones only and misses some. This sample has hundreds of thousands of clones, with around 66% found just once. The sequenced sample was PBMCs, obtained after 36 months of ibrutinib treatment. The receptors shown here come from a human donor with chronic lymphocytic leukemia.

The genes are TRBV27 and TRBJ2-5; 8 nucleotides align to TRBD1. The CDR3 sequence is 17 residues long. V shed 5 bases and J 0 bases; nucleotides not matched to a gene: 11. Germline lookup yields CDR1 MNHEY and CDR2 SMNVEV (reference sequence). CDR3 coding DNA: TGTGCCAGCAGTGTAGGGGCAGGGGGCCCGAACCAAGAGACCCAGTACTTC. Its translation: CASSVGAGGPNQETQYF.

V usage is TRBV6-5 and J usage is TRBJ2-3; possibly TRBD2 for D (6 bases). Between the trimmed V and J ends, which lost 0 bases and 4 bases, there was a span of 8 bases. This CDR3 region has 14 residues. The germline V gene has CDR1 MNHEY and CDR2 SVGAGI. The CDR3 nucleotides read TGTGCCAGCAGTTACTCCGCTAGCGCAGATACGCAGTATTTT. It is translated as CASSYSASADTQYF.

This clone was picked up a small number of times. The V and J genes are TRBV14 and TRBJ1-4; D is uncertain. Trimming took 1 base from V and 10 from J, leaving 13 bases between them. The CDR3 extends over 14 amino acids. In germline, CDR1 is SGHDN, CDR2 FVKESK. The CDR3 DNA reads TGTGCCAGCAGCCAAGGGTGGGCAGCAGGAAAACTGTTTTTT. Translated: CASSQGWAAGKLFF.

The CDR3 reads CASSLGLAGGPRSYEQYF. In nucleotides, the CDR3 is TGTGCCAGCAGCTTAGGACTAGCGGGAGGGCCACGGTCGTACGAGCAGTACTTC. This chain links TRBV7-6 with TRBJ2-7, with 14 bases fitting TRBD2. The CDR3 loop spans 18 amino acids. CDR1 and CDR2 (germline): SGHVS, FNYEAQ. J gave up 4 bases and V 1 base, and 9 bases lay outside the gene matches.